The T cell receptor beta chain described here comes from a study of blood T cells in healthy people across ages. Study outcomes and limitations: Naive CD4+ cell counts and diversity both ran higher in long-lived than in aged donors.

As concerns this clonotype: Its antigen is currently unknown.

A J-beta primer mix and a sample-barcoded 5' primer were used in a second PCR of about 7 to 12 cycles. TCRdb called the 5' RACE reads again in MiXCR, with one record for every CDR3 protein. The sample includes around 1.7 million distinct CDR3 sequences, 28% of them seen just once. The sequencing input was blood. The TCR sequence derives from a woman aged 25 to 39 in good health.

The CDR3 DNA reads TGTGCCAGCAGCTTTTTGGGAGACAAAGAGACCCAGTACTTC. Amino acid sequence: CASSFLGDKETQYF. The gene calls are TRBV7-6 and TRBJ2-5; possibly TRBD2 for D (5 bases). CDR3 length: 14 amino acids. V gave up 3 bases and J gave up 3 bases, with 11 bases separating them. Germline-derived CDR1 and CDR2 are SGHVS and FNYEAQ.